This T cell receptor beta chain was profiled in a study of metastatic and nonmetastatic thyroid tumors. Background on the study: Peripheral blood and tumor or nodule samples from malignant and benign thyroid patients were compared.

MiXCR reprocessed the PCR reads for TCRdb. Of approximately 17,000 clones listed, 20% to 30% are singletons. This clone was recorded at least ten times. Antigen: not known. V was cut by 3 bases and J by 2 bases, with 13 bases left in between. The CDR3 loop spans 16 amino acids. Looked up from germline, CDR1 is ENHRY and CDR2 is SYGVKD. The study's findings and limits: Significantly greater TCR beta diversity was reportedly found in malignant thyroid tumors than in benign nodules (in blood and tumor).

Every patient underwent thyroid surgery untreated. The sequence derives from a female donor with papillary thyroid cancer or a benign thyroid nodule (not recorded which). Some clones in this sample may be carry-over from other donors' samples. The sequencing input was tumor tissue. This chain connects TRBV10-3 to TRBJ2-2; D unclear. The CDR3 spells CAISEMDARNTGELFF. The CDR3 region has the DNA TGTGCCATCAGTGAAATGGACGCCCGTAACACCGGGGAGCTGTTTTTT.